The rows below give T cell receptor beta chains drawn from one sample of a study of T cells after somatic rescue of genetic block. Sequenced by immunoSEQ multiplex PCR; TCRdb stores in-frame clones only, minus some. This table has over 12,000 clones, 55% to 75% appearing once. Input material: peripheral blood mononuclear cells (PBMCs). The receptors stem from a boy aged 5-17 years. The conserved cysteine and the conserved F or W are not part of the CDR3 here. Fields, in order: J gene, D gene, V gene, CDR3 protein. A D gene is named only where the DNA matches it firmly.

j_call: TRBJ1-1; d_call: TRBD1; v_call: TRBV13; cdr3_aa: ASSIPQGLNTEAF
j_call: -; d_call: TRBD1; v_call: TRBV19; cdr3_aa: ASSPVGTVSYEQY
j_call: TRBJ1-4; d_call: TRBD1; v_call: TRBV7-8; cdr3_aa: ASSLKGDRWEKLF
j_call: TRBJ1-1; d_call: -; v_call: TRBV5-4; cdr3_aa: ASSLGTPNMAF
j_call: TRBJ2-3; d_call: -; v_call: TRBV5-1; cdr3_aa: ASSLGGTSTDTQY
j_call: TRBJ2-3; d_call: TRBD1; v_call: TRBV6-1; cdr3_aa: ASRRTGQDTQY
j_call: TRBJ2-6; d_call: -; v_call: TRBV2; cdr3_aa: ASTPQGGANVLT
j_call: TRBJ1-5; d_call: -; v_call: TRBV11-3; cdr3_aa: ASSFNPSAQH
j_call: TRBJ2-1; d_call: -; v_call: TRBV30; cdr3_aa: AWSEWTRYNEQF
j_call: TRBJ1-1; d_call: -; v_call: TRBV28; cdr3_aa: ASRPSPGVGAAEAF
j_call: TRBJ2-1; d_call: TRBD2; v_call: TRBV6-5; cdr3_aa: ASSYSGLADHNEQF
j_call: TRBJ2-3; d_call: TRBD2; v_call: TRBV7-3; cdr3_aa: ASSLMPLAGEYTDTQY
j_call: TRBJ2-7; d_call: TRBD2; v_call: TRBV6-6; cdr3_aa: ASSYEGGRAFYEQY
j_call: TRBJ2-7; d_call: TRBD1; v_call: TRBV30; cdr3_aa: AWNSWGTVNYEQY
j_call: TRBJ2-3; d_call: -; v_call: TRBV4-1; cdr3_aa: ASSDTPGLGTDTQY
j_call: TRBJ2-7; d_call: -; v_call: TRBV19; cdr3_aa: ASNNQQGYEQY
j_call: TRBJ2-7; d_call: TRBD1; v_call: TRBV6-6; cdr3_aa: ASSSPGQHAYEQY
j_call: TRBJ1-1; d_call: -; v_call: TRBV10-3; cdr3_aa: AISESRSGSTEAF
j_call: TRBJ1-2; d_call: -; v_call: TRBV28; cdr3_aa: ASSWSRNGGYT
j_call: TRBJ2-3; d_call: -; v_call: TRBV4-2; cdr3_aa: ASSQRGATQY
j_call: TRBJ2-5; d_call: -; v_call: TRBV19; cdr3_aa: ASSQTGAFFY
j_call: TRBJ1-2; d_call: -; v_call: TRBV14; cdr3_aa: ASSLLGGQVHGYT
j_call: TRBJ1-4; d_call: TRBD1; v_call: TRBV11-2; cdr3_aa: ASSLGDRSREKLF
j_call: TRBJ2-3; d_call: -; v_call: TRBV10-1; cdr3_aa: ASSEDGTPPTDTQY
j_call: TRBJ2-7; d_call: -; v_call: TRBV7-2; cdr3_aa: ASSRHGSYEQY
j_call: TRBJ1-5; d_call: TRBD1; v_call: TRBV7-9; cdr3_aa: ASSSGQGNQPQH
j_call: TRBJ1-1; d_call: -; v_call: TRBV7-6; cdr3_aa: ASSARPDMDSTNAEAF
j_call: TRBJ2-6; d_call: TRBD1; v_call: TRBV9; cdr3_aa: ASSVDQGAPGANVLT
j_call: TRBJ2-1; d_call: -; v_call: TRBV19; cdr3_aa: ASKSLPSYNEQF
j_call: TRBJ2-7; d_call: -; v_call: TRBV9; cdr3_aa: ASSAGLIPSEQY
j_call: TRBJ1-3; d_call: -; v_call: TRBV5-4; cdr3_aa: ASSQEETRNTIY
j_call: TRBJ1-6; d_call: -; v_call: TRBV11-2; cdr3_aa: ASSFTPSNSPLH
j_call: TRBJ2-4; d_call: TRBD1; v_call: TRBV5-4; cdr3_aa: ASSLFGTAQNIQY
j_call: TRBJ2-7; d_call: TRBD1; v_call: TRBV18; cdr3_aa: ASSGTELNEQY
j_call: TRBJ2-7; d_call: TRBD2; v_call: TRBV10-3; cdr3_aa: AIGTSGGLSYEQY
j_call: TRBJ2-7; d_call: TRBD1; v_call: TRBV29-1; cdr3_aa: SVESRQGVHEQY
j_call: TRBJ1-2; d_call: -; v_call: TRBV6-5; cdr3_aa: ATSTALRDGYT
j_call: TRBJ1-1; d_call: -; v_call: TRBV5-1; cdr3_aa: ASSLWWHTEAF
j_call: TRBJ1-6; d_call: -; v_call: TRBV9; cdr3_aa: ASSVGGSYNSPLH
j_call: TRBJ2-3; d_call: -; v_call: TRBV28; cdr3_aa: ASIPLMGGWDQQSTDTQY